The subject of this entry is one TCR beta chain. Its antigen is still unknown. This record belongs to a study of human T cells and chemical hapten exposure. Findings of the study overall: Once DPC sensitization occurred, TCRs above 1 in 1000 frequency showed no change.

One entry per CDR3 protein results from TCRdb running MiXCR on the RACE reads. The data show 75,000 to 90,000 distinct CDR3 sequences, 10% seen once. Specified time point: patch test 2, 6 weeks after DPC sensitization. Treatment in this sample: therapeutic diphenylcyclopropenone sensitization with weekly scalp DPC. Here the sequenced sample was whole blood, taken in connection with sensitization to the hapten diphenylcyclopropenone (DPC). This receptor was obtained from a woman between 45 and 65 years old with alopecia areata. Some clones in this sample may be carry-over from other donors' samples.

CDR3 coding DNA: TGTGCCACCAGCAGAGGGGGGGCAGAGACTGAAGCTTTCTTT. It codes for CATSRGGAETEAFF. The chain combines TRBV15 with TRBJ1-1; possible D gene TRBD1, 6 bases. Trimming took 1 base from V and 5 from J, leaving 11 bases between them. From germline, CDR1 is LNHNV and CDR2 YYDKDF (reference sequence). The CDR3 contains 14 residues.